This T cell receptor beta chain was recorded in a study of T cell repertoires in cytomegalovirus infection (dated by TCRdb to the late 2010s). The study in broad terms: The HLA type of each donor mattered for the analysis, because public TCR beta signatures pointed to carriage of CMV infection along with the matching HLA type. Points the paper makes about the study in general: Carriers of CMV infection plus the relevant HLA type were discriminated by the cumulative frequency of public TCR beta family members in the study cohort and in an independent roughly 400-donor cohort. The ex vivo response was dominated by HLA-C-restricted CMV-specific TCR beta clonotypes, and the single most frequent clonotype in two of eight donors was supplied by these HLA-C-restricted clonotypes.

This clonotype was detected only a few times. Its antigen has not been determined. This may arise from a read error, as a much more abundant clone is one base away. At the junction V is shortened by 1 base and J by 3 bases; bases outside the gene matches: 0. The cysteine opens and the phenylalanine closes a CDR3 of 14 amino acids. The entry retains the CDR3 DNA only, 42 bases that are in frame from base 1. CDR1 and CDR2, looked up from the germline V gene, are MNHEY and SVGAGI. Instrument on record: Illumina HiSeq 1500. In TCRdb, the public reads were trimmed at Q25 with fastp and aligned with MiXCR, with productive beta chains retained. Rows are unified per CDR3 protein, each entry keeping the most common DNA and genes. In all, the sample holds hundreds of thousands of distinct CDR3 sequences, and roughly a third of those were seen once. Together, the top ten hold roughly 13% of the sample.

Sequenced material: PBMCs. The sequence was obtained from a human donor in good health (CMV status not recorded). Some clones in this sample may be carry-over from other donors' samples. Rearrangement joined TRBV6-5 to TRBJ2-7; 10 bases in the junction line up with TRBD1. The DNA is TGTGCCAGCAGTTACTGGGACAGGGGCTACGAGCAGTACTTC. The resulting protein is CASSYWDRGYEQYF.